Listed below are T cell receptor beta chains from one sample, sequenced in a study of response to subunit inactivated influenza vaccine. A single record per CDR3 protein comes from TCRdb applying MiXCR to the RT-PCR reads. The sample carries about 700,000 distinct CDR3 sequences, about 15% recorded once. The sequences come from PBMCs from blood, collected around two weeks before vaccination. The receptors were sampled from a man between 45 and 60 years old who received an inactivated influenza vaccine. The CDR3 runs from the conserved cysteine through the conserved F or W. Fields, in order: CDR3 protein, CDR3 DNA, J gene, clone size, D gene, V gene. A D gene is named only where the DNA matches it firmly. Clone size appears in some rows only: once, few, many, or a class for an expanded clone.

CASSLSLTAPGANVLTF TGCGCCAGCAGCTTGTCCCTTACAGCCCCTGGGGCCAACGTCCTGACTTTC TRBJ2-6 . . TRBV5-1
CASSSGTSLREQYF TGTGCCAGCAGCTCTGGGACATCACTTCGGGAGCAGTACTTC TRBJ2-7 . . TRBV9
CASSQDTGGYGYTF TGTGCCAGCAGCCAAGATACGGGGGGCTATGGCTACACCTTC TRBJ1-2 few . TRBV4-2
CASSLGESSGNTIYF TGTGCCAGCAGCTTAGGGGAGAGCTCTGGAAACACCATATATTTT TRBJ1-3 . . TRBV7-2
CAIMRSGIYNEQFF TGTGCCATCATGAGGAGCGGGATTTACAATGAGCAGTTCTTC TRBJ2-1 few TRBD2 TRBV10-3
CASSLVRGSTEAFF TGTGCCAGCAGCTTAGTGCGCGGGTCCACTGAAGCTTTCTTT TRBJ1-1 few . TRBV11-2
CASSEYRRGSFSYNEQFF TGTGCCAGCAGTGAATATCGCCGCGGGAGTTTCTCCTACAATGAGCAGTTCTTC TRBJ2-1 . TRBD2 TRBV25-1
CATTSRPIDEQFF TGTGCCACCACCAGTAGACCAATTGATGAGCAGTTCTTC TRBJ2-1 few . TRBV6-1
CASSLGDREKQFF TGCGCCAGCAGCTTGGGGGACAGGGAGAAGCAGTTCTTC TRBJ2-1 many TRBD1 TRBV5-1
CSAIGLGSNQPQHF TGCAGTGCTATTGGATTGGGTAGCAATCAGCCCCAGCATTTT TRBJ1-5 . . TRBV20-1
CAIGQGDMNTEAFF TGTGCCATCGGACAGGGGGACATGAACACTGAAGCTTTCTTT TRBJ1-1 few TRBD1 TRBV10-3
CASSSASDTQYF TGTGCCAGCAGTTCGGCTTCAGATACGCAGTATTTT TRBJ2-3 . . TRBV6-2/TRBV6-3
CASSGGQGGGYTF TGTGCCAGCAGCGGAGGACAGGGAGGCGGCTACACCTTC TRBJ1-2 . TRBD1 TRBV12-3/TRBV12-4
CASIPPAAGTEAFF TGTGCCAGCATCCCCCCGGCCGCTGGCACTGAAGCTTTCTTT TRBJ1-1 . . TRBV12-3/TRBV12-4
CASSLVGGDAPYEQYF TGTGCCAGCAGCTTAGTCGGGGGGGACGCCCCCTACGAGCAGTACTTC TRBJ2-7 . TRBD2 TRBV7-2
CASSLDPAGGETQYF TGTGCCAGCAGCTTAGACCCAGCGGGGGGGGAGACCCAGTACTTC TRBJ2-5 . TRBD2 TRBV7-2
CSASRPRLATYNEQFF TGCAGTGCTAGTCGGCCCCGGCTAGCTACCTACAATGAGCAGTTCTTC TRBJ2-1 few . TRBV20-1
CATYPRGLSNTGELFF TGTGCCACCTACCCTAGGGGGCTTTCAAACACCGGGGAGCTGTTTTTT TRBJ2-2 . TRBD1 TRBV7-6
CASSQDIGGLAKNIQYF TGCGCCAGCAGCCAAGATATCGGGGGCCTAGCCAAAAACATTCAGTACTTC TRBJ2-4 . . TRBV4-3
CASSLGGGIAYNEQFF TGTGCCAGCAGCTTAGGGGGCGGGATCGCCTACAATGAGCAGTTCTTC TRBJ2-1 . . TRBV7-9
CASSLRTGAGETQYF TGTGCCAGCAGCTTGCGGACAGGGGCTGGGGAGACCCAGTACTTC TRBJ2-5 many TRBD1 TRBV5-6
CAWSYGGDQPQHF TGTGCCTGGAGTTACGGGGGGGATCAGCCCCAGCATTTT TRBJ1-5 . . TRBV30
CASTGNDEQFF TGTGCCAGCACTGGGAACGATGAGCAGTTCTTC TRBJ2-1 many . TRBV12-3/TRBV12-4
CASSLAGTSGSASYNEQFF TGTGCCAGCAGCCTGGCCGGGACTAGCGGGAGTGCGTCCTACAATGAGCAGTTCTTC TRBJ2-1 . TRBD2 TRBV5-4
CASSMGVSSNYGYTF TGTGCCAGCAGCATGGGAGTCAGTTCCAACTATGGCTACACCTTC TRBJ1-2 . . TRBV6-1
CASSYPGSPLHF TGTGCCAGCAGTTACCCCGGTTCACCCCTCCACTTT TRBJ1-6 few . TRBV12-3/TRBV12-4
CASKSGWVYNEQFF TGTGCCAGCAAGTCTGGGTGGGTCTACAATGAGCAGTTCTTC TRBJ2-1 once . TRBV6-1
CAWDPGDGTYEQYF TGTGCCTGGGACCCCGGGGACGGAACCTACGAGCAGTACTTC TRBJ2-7 few . TRBV30
CSVESHSGANVLTF TGCAGCGTTGAATCACATTCTGGGGCCAACGTCCTGACTTTC TRBJ2-6 . . TRBV29-1
CASRLTSGSWETQYF TGTGCCAGCAGACTGACTAGCGGGAGTTGGGAGACCCAGTACTTC TRBJ2-5 few TRBD2 TRBV12-3/TRBV12-4
CSVTDRYEQYF TGCAGCGTCACGGACAGGTACGAGCAGTACTTC TRBJ2-7 many TRBD1 TRBV29-1
CASSYTSGGEQYF TGCGCCAGCAGTTATACTAGCGGGGGCGAGCAGTACTTC TRBJ2-7 few TRBD2 TRBV5-1
CAISESGGYEQFF TGTGCCATCAGTGAGTCGGGGGGCTATGAGCAGTTCTTC TRBJ2-1 . . TRBV10-3
CASSSSSGIALDTQYF TGTGCCAGCAGTTCTTCTAGCGGGATAGCCTTGGATACGCAGTATTTT TRBJ2-3 . TRBD2 TRBV28
CSAKGTNPYNEQFF TGCAGTGCGAAAGGGACTAACCCCTACAATGAGCAGTTCTTC TRBJ2-1 . TRBD2 TRBV20-1
CASSSAYQETQYF TGCGCCAGCAGCTCAGCGTACCAAGAGACCCAGTACTTC TRBJ2-5 . . TRBV5-1
CSLAGSAYNEQFF TGCAGCTTAGCGGGATCAGCGTACAATGAGCAGTTCTTC TRBJ2-1 few TRBD2 TRBV29-1
CASSQDRPSGQYF TGTGCCAGCAGCCAAGACCGGCCTAGCGGGCAGTACTTC TRBJ2-7 . TRBD2 TRBV3-1
CSARGGLAGMSYNEQFF TGCAGTGCTAGAGGGGGACTAGCGGGCATGTCCTACAATGAGCAGTTCTTC TRBJ2-1 . TRBD2 TRBV20-1
CASSLRTGGTDEQYF TGCGCCAGCAGCCTTCGGACAGGGGGCACCGACGAGCAGTACTTC TRBJ2-7 . TRBD1 TRBV4-1